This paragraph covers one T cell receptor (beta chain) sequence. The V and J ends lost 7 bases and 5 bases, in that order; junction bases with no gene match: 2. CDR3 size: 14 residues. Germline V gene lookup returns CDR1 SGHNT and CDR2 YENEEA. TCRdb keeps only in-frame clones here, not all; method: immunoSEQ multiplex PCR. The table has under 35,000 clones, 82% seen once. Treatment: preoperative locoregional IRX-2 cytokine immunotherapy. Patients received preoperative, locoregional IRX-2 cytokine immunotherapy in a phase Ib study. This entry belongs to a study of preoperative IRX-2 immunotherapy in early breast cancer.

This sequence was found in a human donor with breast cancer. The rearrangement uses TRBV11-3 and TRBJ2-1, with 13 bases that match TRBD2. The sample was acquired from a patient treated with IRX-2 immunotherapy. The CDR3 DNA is TGTGCCAGCACCGGGACTAGCGGGGACAATGAGCAGTTCTTC. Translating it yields CASTGTSGDNEQFF.